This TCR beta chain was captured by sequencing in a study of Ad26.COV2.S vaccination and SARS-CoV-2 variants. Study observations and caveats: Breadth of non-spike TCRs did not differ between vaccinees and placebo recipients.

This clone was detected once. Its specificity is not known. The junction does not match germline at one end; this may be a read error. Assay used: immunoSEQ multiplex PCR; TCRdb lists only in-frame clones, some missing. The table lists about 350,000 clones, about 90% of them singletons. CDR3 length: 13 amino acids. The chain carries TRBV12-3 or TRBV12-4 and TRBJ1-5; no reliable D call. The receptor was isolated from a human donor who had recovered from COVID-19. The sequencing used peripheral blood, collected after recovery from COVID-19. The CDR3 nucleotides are TGTGCCAGCAGTGCTTATAGCAATCGGCCCCAGCATTTT. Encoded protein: CASSAYSNRPQHF.